This T cell receptor beta chain was captured by sequencing in a study of T-cell memory formation after mild COVID-19. Points from the study as a whole: Shrinking CD4+ clones were chiefly CM and EM; CD8+ ones were chiefly EMRA. CD4/CD8 balance held among clones contracting day 15 to 85, and later expanders leaned CD4+.

From the 5' RACE reads, TCRdb called clonotypes with MiXCR, one entry per CDR3 protein. In the table there are 150,000 to 200,000 distinct CDR3 sequences, around 10% of which are singletons. This clonotype was observed a handful of times. Its antigen remains unidentified. This receptor was taken from a young man who had mild COVID-19 (a few samples of this study predate the infection). Cell type and time point are not known. The sample was PBMCs or a T cell subset sorted from them (not recorded which).

CDR3 protein: CASSPGTQIDTQYF. The CDR3 nucleotides are TGCGCCAGCAGTCCTGGGACTCAGATAGATACGCAGTATTTT. The chain has TRBV5-1 and TRBJ2-3; possibly TRBD2 for D (6 bases). The CDR3 has 14 residues. Trimming took 5 bases from V and 5 from J, leaving 15 bases between them. The germline CDR1 and CDR2 sequences are SGHRS and YFSETQ.